Given below is one T cell receptor (beta chain) in context. There are 14 residues in the CDR3. The germline V gene encodes CDR1 SGHRS and CDR2 YFSETQ. V dropped 0 bases and J dropped 9; count of bases not matched to a gene: 6. The sample is drawn from a study of blood T cell repertoires in COVID-19. Per the study methods: Amplification from reference gene primers served as the basis for estimated nucleated cell counts. Method: immunoSEQ multiplex PCR; TCRdb's copy keeps in-frame clones and lacks some. V and J calls plus clone size are reproduced from that table; the DNA served to infer D and trimming. The data show more than 95,000 clones, roughly nine tenths seen once.

The chain has TRBV5-1 and TRBJ2-1; 7 bases are shared with TRBD1. The source is a human donor in a cohort sampled during active COVID-19. The sequencing input was peripheral blood. Written as DNA, the CDR3 is TGCGCCAGCAGCTTGGACAGGGGATTCGGTGAGCAGTTCTTC. Translation gives CASSLDRGFGEQFF.